Sequencing of this T cell receptor beta chain was carried out in a study of radiotherapy plus CTLA-4 blockade in lung cancer. The germline V and J ends were trimmed by 0 bases and 4 bases, with 22 bases remaining between them. Germline lookup yields CDR1 GTSNPN and CDR2 SVGIG (reference sequence). This CDR3 spans 18 amino acids. The method was immunoSEQ multiplex PCR; TCRdb's version includes in-frame clones alone and lacks a portion of them. Here the sample spans tens of thousands of clones, roughly 79% being singletons. The genes are TRBV30 and TRBJ1-3, with D tentatively TRBD1 (6 bases). The sequence derives from a human donor with non-small cell lung cancer that progressed on radiotherapy plus ipilimumab. Here the sequenced sample was peripheral blood, taken from a patient treated with radiotherapy plus ipilimumab. The CDR3 DNA sequence: TGTGCCTGGAGTGTATACACCTCCGGGGGGCCGAAGGGAAACACCATATATTTT. Its protein product is CAWSVYTSGGPKGNTIYF.